The sequence of this T cell receptor beta chain was determined in a study of T cells in Graves' hyperthyroidism and ophthalmopathy. Trimming took 6 bases from V and 1 from J, leaving 9 bases between them. There are 13 residues in the CDR3. Germline V gives CDR1 SNHLY, CDR2 FYNNEI. There were TCR beta CDR3 regions amplified from RNA transcripts. HTBI primers were the set used in a first-round RT-PCR of the TCR CDR3. TCRdb passed the multiplex PCR reads through MiXCR, listing each CDR3 protein once. The sample includes about 280,000 distinct CDR3 sequences, 25% to 30% of them seen just once. PBMCs were derived from approximately 10 ml fresh peripheral blood. The study, taken as a whole, reports: Clonotypes that were expanded in thyroid above 0.001 mostly appeared in blood too.

This clonotype was picked up many times. No antigen is known for it. The chain carries TRBV2 and TRBJ1-1; D not certain. The material sequenced was blood. The sequence came from a middle-aged man with Graves' hyperthyroidism that later progressed to Graves' ophthalmopathy. The CDR3 sequence: CASRADWNTEAFF. CDR3 sequence (DNA): TGTGCCAGCAGGGCGGATTGGAACACTGAAGCTTTCTTT.